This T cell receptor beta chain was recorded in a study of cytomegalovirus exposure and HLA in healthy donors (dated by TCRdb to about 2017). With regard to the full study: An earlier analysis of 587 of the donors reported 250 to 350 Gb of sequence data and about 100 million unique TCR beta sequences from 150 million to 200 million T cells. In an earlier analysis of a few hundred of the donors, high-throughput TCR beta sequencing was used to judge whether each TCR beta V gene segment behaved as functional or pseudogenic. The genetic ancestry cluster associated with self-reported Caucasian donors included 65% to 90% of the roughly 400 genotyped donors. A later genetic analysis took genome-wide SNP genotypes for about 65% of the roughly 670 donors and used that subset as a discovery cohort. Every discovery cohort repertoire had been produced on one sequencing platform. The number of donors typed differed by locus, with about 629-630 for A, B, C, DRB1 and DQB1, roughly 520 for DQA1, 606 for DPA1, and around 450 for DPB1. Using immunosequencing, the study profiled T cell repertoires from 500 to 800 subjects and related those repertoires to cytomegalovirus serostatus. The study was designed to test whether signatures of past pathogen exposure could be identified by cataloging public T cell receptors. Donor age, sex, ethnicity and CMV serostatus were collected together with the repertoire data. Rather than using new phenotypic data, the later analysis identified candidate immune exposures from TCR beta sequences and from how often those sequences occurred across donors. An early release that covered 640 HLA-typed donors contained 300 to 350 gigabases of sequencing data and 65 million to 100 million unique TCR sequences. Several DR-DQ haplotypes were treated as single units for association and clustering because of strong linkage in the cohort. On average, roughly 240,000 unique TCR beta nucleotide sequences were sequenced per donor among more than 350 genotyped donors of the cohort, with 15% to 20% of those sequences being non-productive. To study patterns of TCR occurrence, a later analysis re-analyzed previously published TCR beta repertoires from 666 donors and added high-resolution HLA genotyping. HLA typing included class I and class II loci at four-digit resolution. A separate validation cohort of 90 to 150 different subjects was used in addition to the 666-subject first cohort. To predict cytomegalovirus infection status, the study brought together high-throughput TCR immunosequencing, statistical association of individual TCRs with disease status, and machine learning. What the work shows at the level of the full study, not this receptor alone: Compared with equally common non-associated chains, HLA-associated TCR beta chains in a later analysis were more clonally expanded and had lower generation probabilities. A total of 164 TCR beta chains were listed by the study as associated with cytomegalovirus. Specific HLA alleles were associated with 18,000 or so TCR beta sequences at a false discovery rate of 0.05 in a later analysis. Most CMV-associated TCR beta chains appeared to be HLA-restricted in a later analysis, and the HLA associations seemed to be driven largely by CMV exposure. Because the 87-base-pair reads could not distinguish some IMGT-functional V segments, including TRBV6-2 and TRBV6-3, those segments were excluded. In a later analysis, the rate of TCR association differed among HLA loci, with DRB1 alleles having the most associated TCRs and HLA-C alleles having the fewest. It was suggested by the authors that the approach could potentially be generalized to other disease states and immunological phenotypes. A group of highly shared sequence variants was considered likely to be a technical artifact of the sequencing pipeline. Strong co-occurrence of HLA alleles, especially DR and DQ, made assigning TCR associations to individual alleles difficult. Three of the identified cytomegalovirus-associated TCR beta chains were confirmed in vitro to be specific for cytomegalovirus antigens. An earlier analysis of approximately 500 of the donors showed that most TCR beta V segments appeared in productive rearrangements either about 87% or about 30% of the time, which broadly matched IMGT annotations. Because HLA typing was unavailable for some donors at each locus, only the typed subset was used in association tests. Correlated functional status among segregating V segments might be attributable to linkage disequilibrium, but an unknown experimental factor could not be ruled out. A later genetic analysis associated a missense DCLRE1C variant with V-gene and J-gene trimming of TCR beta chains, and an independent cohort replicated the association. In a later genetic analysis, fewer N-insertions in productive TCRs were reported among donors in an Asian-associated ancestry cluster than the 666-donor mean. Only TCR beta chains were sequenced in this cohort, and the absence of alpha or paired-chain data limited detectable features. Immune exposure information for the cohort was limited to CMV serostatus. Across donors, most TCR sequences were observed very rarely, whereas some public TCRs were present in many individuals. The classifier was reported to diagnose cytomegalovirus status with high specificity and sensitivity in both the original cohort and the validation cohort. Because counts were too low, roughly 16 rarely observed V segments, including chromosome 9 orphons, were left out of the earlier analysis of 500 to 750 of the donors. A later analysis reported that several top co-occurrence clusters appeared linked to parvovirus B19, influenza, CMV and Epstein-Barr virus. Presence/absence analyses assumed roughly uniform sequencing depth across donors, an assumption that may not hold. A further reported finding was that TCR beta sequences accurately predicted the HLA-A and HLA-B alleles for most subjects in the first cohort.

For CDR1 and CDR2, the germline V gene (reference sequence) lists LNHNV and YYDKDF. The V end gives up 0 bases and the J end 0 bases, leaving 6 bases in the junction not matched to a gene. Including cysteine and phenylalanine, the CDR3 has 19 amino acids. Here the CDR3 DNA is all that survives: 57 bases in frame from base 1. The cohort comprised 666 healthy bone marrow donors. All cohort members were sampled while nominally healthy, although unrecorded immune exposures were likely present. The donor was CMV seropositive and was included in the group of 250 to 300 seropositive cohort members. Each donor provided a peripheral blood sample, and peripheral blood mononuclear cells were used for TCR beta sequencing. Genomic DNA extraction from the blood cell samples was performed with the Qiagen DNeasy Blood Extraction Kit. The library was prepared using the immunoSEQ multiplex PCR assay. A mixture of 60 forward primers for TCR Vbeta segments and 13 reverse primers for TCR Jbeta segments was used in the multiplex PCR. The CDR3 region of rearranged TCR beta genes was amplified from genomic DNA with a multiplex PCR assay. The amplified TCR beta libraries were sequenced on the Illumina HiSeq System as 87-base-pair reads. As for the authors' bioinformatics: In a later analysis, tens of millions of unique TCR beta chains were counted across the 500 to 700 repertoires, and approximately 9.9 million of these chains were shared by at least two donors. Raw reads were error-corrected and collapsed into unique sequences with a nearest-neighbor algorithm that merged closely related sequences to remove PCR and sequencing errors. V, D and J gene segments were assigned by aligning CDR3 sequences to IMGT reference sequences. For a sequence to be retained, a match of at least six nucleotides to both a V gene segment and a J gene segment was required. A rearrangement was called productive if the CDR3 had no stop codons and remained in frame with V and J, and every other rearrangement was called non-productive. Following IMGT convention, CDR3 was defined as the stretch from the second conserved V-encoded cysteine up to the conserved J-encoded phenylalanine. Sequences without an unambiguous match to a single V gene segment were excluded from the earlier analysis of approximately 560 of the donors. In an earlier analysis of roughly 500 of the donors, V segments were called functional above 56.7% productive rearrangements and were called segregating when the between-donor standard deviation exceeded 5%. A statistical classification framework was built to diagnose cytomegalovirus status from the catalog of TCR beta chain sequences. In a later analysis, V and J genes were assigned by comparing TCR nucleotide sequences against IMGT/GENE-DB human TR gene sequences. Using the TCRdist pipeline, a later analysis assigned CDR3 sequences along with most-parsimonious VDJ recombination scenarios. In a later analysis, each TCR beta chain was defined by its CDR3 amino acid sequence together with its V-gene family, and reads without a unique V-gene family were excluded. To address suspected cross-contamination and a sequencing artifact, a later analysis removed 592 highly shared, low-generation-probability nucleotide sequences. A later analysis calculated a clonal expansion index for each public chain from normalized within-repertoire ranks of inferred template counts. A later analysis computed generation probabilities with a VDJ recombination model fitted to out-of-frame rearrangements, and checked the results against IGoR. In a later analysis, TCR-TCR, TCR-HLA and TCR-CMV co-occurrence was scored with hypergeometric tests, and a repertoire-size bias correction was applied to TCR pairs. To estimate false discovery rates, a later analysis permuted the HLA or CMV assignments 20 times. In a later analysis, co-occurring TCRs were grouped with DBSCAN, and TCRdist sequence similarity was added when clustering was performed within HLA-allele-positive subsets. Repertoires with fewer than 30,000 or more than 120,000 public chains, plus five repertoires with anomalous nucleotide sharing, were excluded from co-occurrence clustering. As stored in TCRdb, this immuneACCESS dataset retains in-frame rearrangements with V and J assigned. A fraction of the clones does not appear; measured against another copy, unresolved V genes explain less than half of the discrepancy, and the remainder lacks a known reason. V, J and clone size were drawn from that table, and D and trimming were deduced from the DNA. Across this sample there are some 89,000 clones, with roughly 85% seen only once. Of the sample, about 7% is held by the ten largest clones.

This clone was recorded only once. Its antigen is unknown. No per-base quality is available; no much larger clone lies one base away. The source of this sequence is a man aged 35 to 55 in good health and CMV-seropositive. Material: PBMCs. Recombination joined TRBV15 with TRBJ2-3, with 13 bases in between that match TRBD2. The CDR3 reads CATSRDPTSGGTSTDTQYF. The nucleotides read TGTGCCACCAGCAGAGATCCGACTAGCGGGGGGACTAGCACAGATACGCAGTATTTT.